The present T cell receptor (beta chain) was sequenced within a study of post-analysis software for immune sequencing data. Across the study: Relapsing-remitting, secondary progressive and progressive-relapsing multiple sclerosis courses were included.

This clonotype was detected once. Its antigen is undetermined. General observations from the study: People with multiple sclerosis had a significantly lower normalized Chao1 diversity than controls did.

Built from TCR beta cDNA, the libraries had unique molecular identifiers in them. Researchers reported a few hundred thousand cDNA molecules coming from roughly 1 to 10 million T cells. TCRdb fed the PCR reads into MiXCR, producing one record per CDR3 protein. The sample shows around 700,000 distinct CDR3 sequences, more than 50% of them seen only once. The specimen was blood. This sequence originates from a girl aged 2 to 9 with multiple sclerosis.

The CDR3 protein is CASSKQGAGETQYF. Written as DNA, the CDR3 is TGTGCCAGCAGCAAACAGGGGGCAGGAGAGACCCAGTACTTC. This chain connects TRBV5-6 to TRBJ2-7; TRBD1 matches at 9 bases. The DNA end is more similar to TRBJ2-5, so the J call may be wrong. The CDR3 extends over 14 amino acids. Germline V gene lookup returns CDR1 SGHDT and CDR2 YYEEEE.